This T cell receptor beta chain was sequenced during a study of blood T cell repertoires in COVID-19. About the research overall: In each case, the material was cDNA or gDNA derived from T cells, B-cell-depleted T cells, or PBMCs.

Seattle patient enrollment occurred during active infection, with longitudinal follow-up thereafter. Original handling: For nucleated cells, counts were estimated from reference gene primer amplification. TCRdb keeps only in-frame clones here, not all; method: immunoSEQ multiplex PCR. V, J and clone size derive from that table, while D and trimming were established from the DNA sequence. The sample lists 150,000 or so clones, 83% occurring once. The sample was peripheral blood. The receptor was isolated from a woman aged 60 to 75 with COVID-19, enrolled during active disease.

DNA of the CDR3: TGTGCCAGCCATTCTATAAATTCCTACAATGAGCAGTTCTTC. It yields the protein CASHSINSYNEQFF. This sequence joins TRBV27 and TRBJ2-1, with D unclear. Germline V gene sequence: CDR1 MNHEY, CDR2 SMNVEV (reference sequence). The CDR3 totals 14 residues. Trimming removed 8 bases from V and 1 base from J, with 12 bases in between.